This paragraph covers one T cell receptor (beta chain) sequence. In the study's own analysis: The assay estimated nucleated cells by amplifying reference gene primers. Produced via immunoSEQ multiplex PCR; TCRdb's table is partial and in-frame only. V and J calls and clone size are as listed in that table; D and trimming were resolved from the DNA. The table has roughly 260,000 clones, around 80% seen once; the top ten hold 3% to 4%. The source of the sample is a study of blood T cell repertoires in COVID-19. Study details: Material from acute and convalescent COVID-19 was sourced from the United States, Italy and Spain. T cells, B-cell-depleted T cells, or PBMCs supplied cDNA or gDNA.

V was clipped by 0 bases and J by 4 bases, with 18 bases between them. This CDR3 comprises 17 residues. Germline-derived CDR1 and CDR2 are SGHTA and FQGNSA. Sequencing was carried out using peripheral blood. The TCR sequence derives from a woman in her thirties or forties with active or convalescent COVID-19. The chain recombines TRBV7-2 with TRBJ1-2; D is perhaps TRBD1 (5 bases). The CDR3 bases are TGTGCCAGCAGCTTAGCGGGAGGGAGAGGGGCCATCTATGGCTACACCTTC. It encodes CASSLAGGRGAIYGYTF.